The 22 T cell receptor beta chains in this list originate from one sample, sequenced in a study of control samples from healthy donors and cancer patients. The assay was immunoSEQ multiplex PCR, and TCRdb's table has in-frame clones only and misses some. This table has 200,000 to 250,000 clones, 85% to 95% appearing once. The specimen sequenced was blood. These receptor sequences come from a man in his forties or fifties in good health.

The table lists this clone with a count of one. The chain joins TRBV3-1 (or the pseudogene TRBV3-2) to TRBJ1-2, with a weak D call TRBD1 (5 bases). Germline assignment: CDR1 LGHDT and CDR2 YNNKEL (reference sequence). CDR3 length: 14 amino acids. Between the trimmed V and J ends, which lost 4 bases and 6 bases, there was a span of 15 bases. CDR3 residues: CASSRMTAGNGYTF. CDR3 nucleotide sequence: TGTGCCAGCAGCCGGATGACAGCTGGGAATGGCTACACCTTC.

V usage is TRBV29-1 and J usage is TRBJ2-1, with a tentative D call TRBD1 (6 bases). This CDR3 has 13 amino acids. V was pared by 4 bases and J by 5 bases, with 12 bases between. Germline CDR1 is SQVTM and CDR2 is ANQGSEA. This chain's CDR3 is CSVARTANNEQFF. The CDR3 DNA sequence: TGCAGCGTTGCCCGGACAGCGAACAATGAGCAGTTCTTC.

This chain links TRBV5-6 with TRBJ2-5, with D hard to call. The germline V gene encodes CDR1 SGHDT and CDR2 YYEEEE. The CDR3 extends over 14 amino acids. The V and J ends lost 1 base and 5 bases respectively, with 12 bases between them. The DNA of the CDR3 is TGTGCCAGCAGCTTGCCCCAAACGAGGGAGACCCAGTACTTC. Encoded protein: CASSLPQTRETQYF.

V is TRBV24-1 and J is TRBJ2-6; 7 bases agree with TRBD1. The CDR3 runs 20 residues. CDR1 is KGHDR, CDR2 SFDVKD, per germline. After removal of 4 bases from V and 0 bases from J, the junction contained 14 bases not matched to a gene. This CDR3 is CATSDPGQPNAYSGANVLTF. The DNA for the CDR3 is TGTGCCACCAGTGACCCGGGACAGCCGAATGCCTACTCTGGGGCCAACGTCCTGACTTTC.

The gene calls are TRBV4-3 and TRBJ1-1, with unresolved D. Looked up from germline, CDR1 is LGHNA and CDR2 is YSLEER. V shed 1 base and J shed 6 bases, with 9 bases lying between them. The CDR3 totals 13 residues. CDR3 region: CASSQVGGAEAFF. In DNA, the CDR3 is TGCGCCAGCAGCCAAGTGGGTGGGGCTGAAGCTTTCTTT.

V and J are TRBV4-2 and TRBJ2-4; 15 bases align to TRBD2. From germline, CDR1 is LGHNA and CDR2 YNFKEQ. After removal of 4 bases from V and 6 bases from J, the junction contained 7 bases not matched to a gene. This CDR3 has 17 amino acids. The CDR3 nucleotides are TGTGCCAGCAGCCCCATGGGACTAGCGGGGGGACTAAACATTCAGTACTTC. Translating gives CASSPMGLAGGLNIQYF.

The chain joins TRBV19 to TRBJ1-4; no definite D call. The CDR3 loop spans 14 amino acids. Trimming took off 6 bases at V and 8 bases at J, with 16 bases between the two ends. CDR1 is LNHDA, CDR2 SQIVND, per germline (reference sequence). The CDR3 is CASRAGRVGEKLFF. The CDR3 DNA sequence: TGTGCCAGTAGGGCGGGGAGGGTTGGAGAAAAACTGTTTTTT.

J is TRBJ1-6 and V is TRBV15; 10 bases line up with TRBD1. This CDR3 has 17 residues. CDR1 and CDR2 (germline): LNHNV, YYDKDF (reference sequence). The junction had 14 bases not matched to a gene; V was cut back by 5 bases and J by 10 bases. CDR3 sequence: CATSGGQGSAEGSPLHF. CDR3 sequence (DNA): TGTGCCACCAGCGGGGGACAGGGGTCGGCGGAAGGATCACCCCTCCACTTT.

The chain uses TRBV10-3 and TRBJ1-2; D is undetermined. The germline V gene has CDR1 ENHRY and CDR2 SYGVKD. The CDR3 has 13 residues. The germline V and J ends were trimmed by 2 bases and 6 bases, with 10 bases remaining between them. For the CDR3, the DNA is TGTGCCATCAGTGAGCCGAACAGTGATGGCTACACCTTC. This gives the protein CAISEPNSDGYTF.

On this clone itself: This CDR3 is also generated by other DNA sequences in the sample. The genes are TRBV9 and TRBJ2-5, with 9 bases that match TRBD1. Germline CDR1 is SGDLS and CDR2 is YYNGEE. V shed 0 bases, J shed 5 bases, and the junction held 2 bases outside the gene matches. The CDR3 consists of 14 residues. The CDR3 DNA follows: TGTGCCAGCAGCGTAGGACAGGGGGGGGAGACCCAGTACTTC. Protein sequence: CASSVGQGGETQYF.

The chain employs TRBV6-5 and TRBJ2-7; 9 bases map to TRBD1. Trimming removed 5 bases from V and 3 bases from J; junction bases left unmatched: 8. CDR3 length: 15 amino acids. Looked up from germline, CDR1 is MNHEY and CDR2 is SVGAGI. The DNA of the CDR3 is TGTGCCAGCAGTACAACCGGGACAGGGAACTACGAGCAGTACTTC. It encodes CASSTTGTGNYEQYF.

The chain carries TRBV5-1 and TRBJ1-6, with a possible D match to TRBD1 (5 bases). Trimming cost V 0 bases and J 7 bases, with 14 bases left between them. The germline V gene encodes CDR1 SGHRS and CDR2 YFSETQ. The CDR3 runs 16 residues. The CDR3 DNA is TGCGCCAGCAGCTTGGCCGCCCAGGGTTCCAATTCACCCCTCCACTTT. It encodes CASSLAAQGSNSPLHF.

The chain has TRBV28 and TRBJ1-4; maybe TRBD1 (5 bases). Deletions cut 4 bases from V and 5 bases from J, with 11 bases between. The germline V gene encodes CDR1 MDHEN and CDR2 SYDVKM. The length of the CDR3 is 14 residues. CDR3 region: CASSSGAGNEKLFF. CDR3 nucleotides: TGTGCCAGCAGTTCTGGGGCGGGGAATGAAAAACTGTTTTTT.

This sequence joins TRBV10-3 and TRBJ1-6; no firm D call. The germline V and J ends were trimmed by 2 bases and 8 bases, with 13 bases remaining between them. Germline values: CDR1 ENHRY, CDR2 SYGVKD. This CDR3 is 15 amino acids long. The CDR3: CAISEIAHGDSPLHF. The CDR3 DNA follows: TGTGCCATCAGTGAGATCGCCCATGGCGATTCACCCCTCCACTTT.

The V and J genes are TRBV7-2 and TRBJ2-1; D gene uncertain. CDR1 SGHTA and CDR2 FQGNSA come from the germline V gene. The CDR3 loop spans 12 amino acids. The ends were cut back, 2 bases at V and 3 bases at J, with 2 bases in the middle. In nucleotides, the CDR3 is TGTGCCAGCAGCTTAATCTACAATGAGCAGTTCTTC. The encoded protein is CASSLIYNEQFF. Full variable domain (remainder filled in from reference TRBV7-2 and TRBJ2-1): GAGVSQSPSNKVTEKGKDVELRCDPISGHTALYWYRQSLGQGLEFLIYFQGNSAPDKSGLPSDRFSAERTGGSVSTLTIQRTQQEDSAVYLCASSLIYNEQFFGPGTRLTVL.

This clone was recorded only once. This chain joins TRBV2 and TRBJ1-1; no definite D call. Trimming stripped 4 bases from V and 7 bases from J, with 10 bases between. The CDR3 loop spans 12 amino acids. Germline V gene data show CDR1 as SNHLY and CDR2 as FYNNEI. CDR3 protein: CASSALRVEAFF. CDR3 nucleotide sequence: TGTGCCAGCAGTGCCTTGCGAGTTGAAGCTTTCTTT.

The gene calls are TRBV6-1 and TRBJ2-7; D is ambiguous. The V gene lost 3 bases and the J gene lost 2 bases, with 2 bases spanning the gap. The CDR3 runs 11 residues. Per the germline V gene, CDR1 is MNHNS and CDR2 is SASEGT. The CDR3 loop reads CASSDTYEQYV. The CDR3 DNA reads TGTGCCAGCAGTGACACCTACGAGCAGTACGTC.

V is TRBV11-2 and J is TRBJ2-7, with no clear D. V was cut by 0 bases and J by 6 bases, with 9 bases left in between. This CDR3 contains 13 residues. Germline V gene sequence: CDR1 SGHAT, CDR2 FQNNGV. In DNA form, the CDR3 reads TGTGCCAGCAGCTTAGACCTGTCCCGCGAGCAGTACTTC. Protein product: CASSLDLSREQYF.

The V gene is TRBV11-2, the J gene TRBJ2-1, with 9 bases fitting TRBD1. This CDR3 has 16 residues. Germline V gene data show CDR1 as SGHAT and CDR2 as FQNNGV. Trimming took 5 bases from V and 2 from J; bases not matched to a gene: 7. DNA of the CDR3: TGTGCCAGCAGCCAGACCAGGACAGGGGCCTACAATGAGCAGTTCTTC. Translating gives CASSQTRTGAYNEQFF.

This chain connects TRBV7-9 to TRBJ1-1, with D unresolved. In germline, CDR1 is SEHNR, CDR2 FQNEAQ (reference sequence). This CDR3 contains 13 residues. V lost 1 base and J lost 6, with 9 bases in between. The CDR3 DNA follows: TGTGCCAGCAGCTTAGAGGTTCTGGCTGAAGCTTTCTTT. Residues: CASSLEVLAEAFF.

The gene calls are TRBV6-6 and TRBJ1-4; possible D gene TRBD1, 5 bases. Germline V gene data show CDR1 as MNHNY and CDR2 as SVGAGI (reference sequence). Trimming took off 7 bases at V and 7 bases at J, with 16 bases between the two ends. The CDR3 is made up of 14 amino acids. CDR3 protein: CASTFGTPLEKLFF. CDR3 DNA: TGTGCCAGCACCTTCGGGACTCCCCTTGAAAAACTGTTTTTT.

The V and J genes are TRBV14 and TRBJ2-1, with 9 bases aligning to TRBD2. Germline assignment: CDR1 SGHDN and CDR2 FVKESK. The CDR3 is 16 residues long. J gave up 3 bases and V 2 bases, and 5 bases lay outside the gene matches. DNA for the CDR3: TGTGCCAGCAGCCAAAGAGCGGGGGGTTACTACAATGAGCAGTTCTTC. Its translation is CASSQRAGGYYNEQFF.